This T cell receptor beta chain was identified in a study of blood T cells in healthy people across ages. A J-beta primer mix and a sample-barcoded 5' primer were used in a second PCR of about 7 to 11 cycles. Via MiXCR, TCRdb re-called the 5' RACE reads, giving one row per CDR3 protein. The sample lists about 760,000 distinct CDR3 sequences; 25% were seen once. Germline V gene sequence: CDR1 MDHEN, CDR2 SYDVKM. Trimming pared 3 bases from V and 2 bases from J, leaving 20 bases between. The CDR3 length is 18 residues. The same specimen was also included in a second study, on T cells of mothers and their children.

Sequences were obtained from blood. The chain links TRBV28 to TRBJ2-1; maybe TRBD1 (6 bases). This receptor was obtained from a boy between 10 and 17 years old in good health. The CDR3 nucleotides read TGTGCCAGCAGTTTCGGCAGGGGCTCTGACTTCACCTACAATGAGCAGTTCTTC. It encodes CASSFGRGSDFTYNEQFF.